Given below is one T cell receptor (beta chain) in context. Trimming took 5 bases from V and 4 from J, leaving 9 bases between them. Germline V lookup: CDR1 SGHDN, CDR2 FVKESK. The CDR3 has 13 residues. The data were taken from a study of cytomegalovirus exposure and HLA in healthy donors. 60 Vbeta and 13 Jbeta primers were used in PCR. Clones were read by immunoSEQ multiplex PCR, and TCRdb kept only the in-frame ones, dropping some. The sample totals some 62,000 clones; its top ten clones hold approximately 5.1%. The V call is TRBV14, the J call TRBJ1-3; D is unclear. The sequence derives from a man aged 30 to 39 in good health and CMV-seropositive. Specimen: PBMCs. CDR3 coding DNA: TGTGCCAGCAGCTCCCAACGGGGAAACACCATATATTTT. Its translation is CASSSQRGNTIYF.